The entry below describes one TCR beta chain. This clonotype was seen more than once but under ten times. Its antigen is not yet known. No much larger clone exists at a distance of one base, and base qualities are not known. TCR beta CDR3 regions were amplified from RNA transcripts. The TCR CDR3 was subjected to a first round of RT-PCR using the HTBI primer set and the Qiagen OneStep RT-PCR kit. A second multiplex PCR round built the libraries, followed by size selection and purification. Paired-end sequencing of the libraries was performed with 100 bp reads on an Illumina HiSeq2000. Under the source paper's analysis protocol: SOAPnuke was used to process the raw data, with reads discarded if the reads contained adapters or uncalled bases, had a mean Phred below 15, or lacked an exact constant-primer or identifier match. High-quality paired reads were merged with COPE v1.2.5, and unique nucleotide sequences were defined as clonotypes. MiTCR v1.1 was used to align clonotypes to the IMGT TRBV, TRBD and TRBJ reference segments. Only V-J combinations with frequency above 0.0001, covering 99.2% of repertoires, were analysed. The TCS score was defined as F50 (clonal expansion) divided by E x V (chaos), with BLOSUM62-based TCRdist calculated between CDR3 peptides within each V-J. Welch's t-statistics and random forest reduced roughly 540 V-J features to 13, which were used in a naive Bayes classifier (R e1071). TCRdb redid the processing of the public reads, applying fastp at Q25 and MiXCR, and retained in-frame beta chains. Merged by CDR3 protein, the rows form single entries marked with the most common genes and DNA. TCRdb assigned the V and J calls; the authors' analysis was not used. This sample gives hundreds of thousands of distinct CDR3 sequences in total; around 13% of them show up just once. The top ten clonotypes cover around 9.6% of the sample.

The data stem from a study of T cells in Graves' hyperthyroidism and ophthalmopathy (dated by TCRdb to about 2019). Regarding the complete study: Peripheral blood was sampled at the time of initial diagnosis, prior to any treatment. Whether ophthalmopathy could be predicted prospectively was tested in an independent validation cohort made up of 18 to 20 hyperthyroidism patients plus 17 patients who later progressed to ophthalmopathy. Thyroid tissue and blood T-cell repertoires from several Graves' hyperthyroidism patients were also compared in the study. Following sampling, methimazole starting at 30 mg daily was given to hyperthyroidism patients, and high-dose intravenous methylprednisolone was given to ophthalmopathy patients. According to the paper, TCR Vbeta CDR3 sequencing was carried out on more than 120 peripheral blood samples, which came from fewer than 50 ophthalmopathy, some 73 hyperthyroidism and roughly 17 progressor patients. To identify distinguishing TCR V-J signatures, a discovery cohort of roughly 100 patients was used, comprising fewer than 45 with Graves' ophthalmopathy and 57 with stable Graves' hyperthyroidism. For training and testing, the roughly 100 patients in the discovery cohort were randomly divided in a 7:3 ratio.

CDR1 and CDR2 are drawn from the germline V gene: SNHLY, FYNNEI. Clipping removes 7 bases from V and 1 base from J, with 5 as the unmatched junction base count. The CDR3 contains 14 residues, cysteine and phenylalanine counted. This entry keeps only the CDR3 DNA: 42 bases, framed from base 1. Study-wide conclusions, independent of this receptor: Sample size was not statistically predetermined, and blinding of investigators to group allocation was not performed. Blood samples also contained most of the expanded thyroid clonotypes (frequency above 0.001), which suggests that blood repertoires may reflect thyroid immune responses. In validation, the model predicted progression to ophthalmopathy with around 71% sensitivity and 72% to 85% specificity, a median of around six months before onset. A model built on a 13 V-J signature distinguished ophthalmopathy from stable hyperthyroidism, reaching about 89% sensitivity and about 81% specificity in cross-validation and 80%/75% in testing.

A patient counted as having stable Graves' hyperthyroidism if no progression to ophthalmopathy occurred over 18 months of follow-up. The hyperthyroidism patients were between 18 and 65 years old and newly diagnosed, with a disease duration of less than 2 months. Any patient with an uncontrolled infection, another autoimmune disease, pregnancy or lactation was excluded. Clinical symptoms, serum thyroxine and TRAb, thyroid ultrasound, and orbital computed tomography formed the basis for the diagnoses. PBMCs were separated from under 11 ml of fresh peripheral blood using Ficoll-Paque density gradient centrifugation. Total RNA was extracted using Trizol reagent, and RNA quality was assessed on an Agilent 2100 Bioanalyzer.

The source of this sequence is a woman between 18 and 30 years old with Graves' hyperthyroidism. Recombination joined TRBV2 with TRBJ2-7; the central 9 bases match TRBD1. The sequenced material came from blood. The CDR3 loop reads CASTIDRGSYEQYF. DNA sequence: TGTGCCAGCACCATTGACAGGGGGTCCTACGAGCAGTACTTC.